The next 27 T cell receptor beta chains were all read from a single sample in a study of T cell repertoires in cytomegalovirus infection. Using its own MiXCR run on the reads, TCRdb lists one record per CDR3 protein. The sample records approximately 750,000 distinct CDR3 sequences, 35% to 45% being singletons. Sequenced input: PBMCs. All receptors derive from a human donor in good health (CMV status not recorded). Some clones in this sample may be carry-over from other donors' samples.

This clonotype was counted a few times. The rearrangement joins TRBV28 to TRBJ1-2; possibly TRBD1 for D (5 bases). In germline, CDR1 is MDHEN, CDR2 SYDVKM. V lost 5 bases and J 5 bases, leaving 18 bases between the germline ends. The CDR3 is made up of 15 amino acids. The CDR3 sequence is CASSGDPGIRYGYTF. The CDR3 DNA is TGTGCCAGCAGTGGGGACCCAGGGATCCGGTATGGCTACACCTTC.

V gene TRBV5-1 combines with J gene TRBJ2-7; TRBD2 is a possible D gene (5 bases). The CDR3 runs 13 residues. Germline assignment: CDR1 SGHRS and CDR2 YFSETQ. Trimming removed 4 bases at V and 8 bases at J, with 16 bases between. CDR3 protein: CASSPGSEVKQYF. CDR3 coding DNA: TGCGCCAGCAGCCCTGGGAGTGAGGTTAAGCAGTACTTC.

J is TRBJ2-1 and V is TRBV11-2, with 9 bases matching TRBD2. The J segment lost 6 bases and the V segment lost 1 base, leaving 4 bases of the junction unmatched. This CDR3 contains 15 residues. Per the germline V gene, CDR1 is SGHAT and CDR2 is FQNNGV. CDR3 in DNA: TGTGCCAGCAGCTTAGGACTAGCGGTGTTCAATGAGCAGTTCTTC. As protein: CASSLGLAVFNEQFF.

In its sample, this clonotype was seen a few times. This rearrangement joins TRBV5-4 to TRBJ1-1; D perhaps matches TRBD1 (6 bases). The germline V gene has CDR1 SGHNT and CDR2 YYREEE (reference sequence). The germline V and J ends were trimmed by 4 bases and 7 bases, with 11 bases remaining between them. CDR3 length equals 12 residues. The CDR3 DNA is TGTGCCAGCAGCCCCGAGGGGGATGAAGCTTTCTTT. It is translated as CASSPEGDEAFF.

The chain has TRBV5-1 and TRBJ2-1; possible D gene TRBD2, 5 bases. V shed 4 bases and J shed 6 bases, with 29 bases lying between them. Looked up from germline, CDR1 is SGHRS and CDR2 is YFSETQ. The CDR3 is 19 residues long. The CDR3 reads CASSQITTFLSGEGNEQFF. The DNA for the CDR3 is TGCGCCAGCAGCCAAATCACAACGTTTTTATCTGGTGAGGGCAATGAGCAGTTCTTC.

This clonotype was seen ten or more times. The J gene is TRBJ1-1, the V gene TRBV12-3 or TRBV12-4; D uncertain. This CDR3 is built from 13 residues. Trimming left V 0 bases short and J 0 bases short, with 2 bases between. The CDR3 loop reads CASSLALNTEAFF. In nucleotides, the CDR3 is TGTGCCAGCAGTTTAGCCCTGAACACTGAAGCTTTCTTT.

The rearrangement uses TRBV28 and TRBJ1-1; D gene uncertain. V gave up 1 base and J gave up 1 base, with 7 bases separating them. This CDR3 spans 14 amino acids. From germline, CDR1 is MDHEN and CDR2 SYDVKM. The CDR3 reads CASSLFVRNTEAFF. The CDR3 DNA sequence: TGTGCCAGCAGTTTATTTGTGCGGAACACTGAAGCTTTCTTT.

V usage is TRBV7-2 and J usage is TRBJ2-5, with 8 bases that match TRBD2. J lost 2 bases, V lost 5 bases, and 13 bases had no gene match. This CDR3 region has 17 residues. Germline values: CDR1 SGHTA, CDR2 FQGNSA. CDR3 amino acids: CASSPPTGGGLQETQYF. The CDR3 nucleotides read TGTGCCAGCAGCCCTCCGACGGGGGGGGGTTTACAAGAGACCCAGTACTTC.

This clonotype was found a few times. The chain recombines TRBV19 with TRBJ2-7; the D gene is possibly TRBD2 (6 bases). V lost 5 bases to trimming and J lost 3 bases, with 17 bases between them. The CDR3 contains 15 residues. Germline V CDR1 and CDR2: LNHDA, SQIVND (reference sequence). The CDR3 region has the DNA TGTGCCAGTAGTCCTGAGGAGGGAGCCTTCTACGAGCAGTACTTC. Translating gives CASSPEEGAFYEQYF. The complete variable domain, with remaining parts taken from reference TRBV19 and TRBJ2-7, reads DGGITQSPKYLFRKEGQNVTLSCEQNLNHDAMYWYRQDPGQGLRLIYYSQIVNDFQKGDIAEGYSVSREKKESFPLTVTSAQKNPTAFYLCASSPEEGAFYEQYFGPGTRLTVT.

This clonotype was seen ten or more times. The chain carries TRBV7-2 and TRBJ2-7, with a tentative D call TRBD1 (5 bases). CDR1 is SGHTA, CDR2 FQGNSA, per germline. Trimming took 5 bases from V and 2 from J, leaving 10 bases between them. This CDR3 spans 13 amino acids. The CDR3 nucleotides read TGTGCCAGCAGCATGACAGTTACCTACGAGCAGTACTTC. It encodes CASSMTVTYEQYF. The full variable domain, rest sourced from reference TRBV7-2 and TRBJ2-7, is GAGVSQSPSNKVTEKGKDVELRCDPISGHTALYWYRQSLGQGLEFLIYFQGNSAPDKSGLPSDRFSAERTGGSVSTLTIQRTQQEDSAVYLCASSMTVTYEQYFGPGTRLTVT.

This clonotype turned up a few times. The rearrangement joins TRBV12-3 or TRBV12-4 to TRBJ2-7, with TRBD1 matching over 8 bases. CDR3 length: 15 residues. The J segment lost 7 bases and the V segment lost 2 bases, leaving 10 bases of the junction unmatched. The CDR3, as DNA: TGTGCCAGCAGTTTACGGACAGGGCCCACCGGAGAGCAGTACTTC. It yields the protein CASSLRTGPTGEQYF.

This clonotype was picked up many times. The chain joins TRBV28 to TRBJ1-2; a possible D gene is TRBD1 (5 bases). The CDR3 length is 13 residues. Trimming pared 3 bases from V and 4 bases from J, leaving 9 bases between. From germline, CDR1 is MDHEN and CDR2 SYDVKM. The chain's CDR3 is CASSFDSFYGYTF. CDR3 DNA: TGTGCCAGCAGTTTCGACAGTTTCTATGGCTACACCTTC.

This clonotype was counted a few times. The CDR3 here is CASSLSGLVGNQPQHF. The CDR3 region has the DNA TGTGCCAGCAGTTTATCGGGGCTGGTGGGCAATCAGCCCCAGCATTTT. The chain couples TRBV12-3 or TRBV12-4 to TRBJ1-5; tentatively, D is TRBD1 (5 bases). CDR3 length equals 16 residues. Trimming left V 2 bases short and J 2 bases short, with 13 bases between.

This clonotype was counted only a few times. The chain is built from TRBV7-2 and TRBJ2-7, with D unclear. The CDR3 length is 13 residues. Trimming left V 5 bases short and J 6 bases short, with 14 bases between. Germline assignment: CDR1 SGHTA and CDR2 FQGNSA. This CDR3 is CASSPLSRVEQYF. The DNA of the CDR3 is TGTGCCAGCAGCCCTCTCTCCCGGGTCGAGCAGTACTTC.

The chain couples TRBV25-1 to TRBJ2-2, with 11 bases matching TRBD1. Germline CDR1 reads MGHDK; CDR2 reads SYGVNS. Trimming removed 4 bases from V and 3 bases from J; junction bases left unmatched: 7. There are 17 residues in the CDR3. The CDR3 DNA reads as TGTGCCAGCAGTGGCCCCCGGGACAGGGGGTACACCGGGGAGCTGTTTTTT. The encoded protein is CASSGPRDRGYTGELFF.

On this clonotype: A read error may be the cause here, since a much bigger clone is one base away. The genes are TRBV12-3 or TRBV12-4 and TRBJ1-5; possible D gene TRBD1, 6 bases. Between the trimmed V and J ends, which lost 3 bases and 5 bases, there was a span of 14 bases. The CDR3 has 15 amino acids. The CDR3 DNA sequence: TGTGCCAGCAGTTTTTCCTGGGGGCGACATCAGCCCCAGCATTTT. It translates to CASSFSWGRHQPQHF.

The chain links TRBV25-1 to TRBJ2-5; D tentatively fits TRBD1 or TRBD2 (5 bases each). The CDR3 consists of 15 residues. CDR1 and CDR2 from the germline V gene are MGHDK and SYGVNS. The V and J ends lost 4 bases and 2 bases respectively, with 14 bases between them. In DNA, the CDR3 is TGTGCCAGCAGTGTTGCCGGGACGATACAAGAGACCCAGTACTTC. Its protein product is CASSVAGTIQETQYF.

V and J are TRBV10-3 and TRBJ1-6; maybe TRBD1 (5 bases). Germline V lookup: CDR1 ENHRY, CDR2 SYGVKD. Trimming cost V 3 bases and J 8 bases, with 14 bases left between them. This CDR3 spans 15 amino acids. The CDR3 loop reads CAISDYRDGDSPLHF. CDR3 bases: TGTGCCATCAGTGACTACCGGGACGGAGATTCACCCCTCCACTTT.

This clonotype has a count of ten or more. The rearrangement joins TRBV12-3 or TRBV12-4 to TRBJ2-1; 10 nucleotides align to TRBD2. There are 15 residues in the CDR3. Trimming took 3 bases from V and 6 from J; bases not matched to a gene: 5. This CDR3 is CASSFPSGRSNEQFF. For the CDR3, the DNA is TGTGCCAGCAGTTTCCCTAGCGGGAGATCCAATGAGCAGTTCTTC.

The chain combines TRBV28 with TRBJ2-1, with TRBD2 matching over 9 bases. Germline CDR1 and CDR2: MDHEN and SYDVKM. V lost 5 bases, J lost 7 bases, and 6 bases stayed unmatched. The CDR3 runs 14 residues. CDR3 DNA sequence: TGTGCCAGCAGTGGAGCGGGAGGTTGGAATGAGCAGTTCTTC. Amino acids: CASSGAGGWNEQFF.

On this clonotype itself: The junction differs from germline at one of its ends, possibly a read error. V is TRBV2 and J is TRBJ1-4; D gene ambiguous. The CDR3 runs to 15 residues. CDR1 is SNHLY and CDR2 is FYNNEI in the germline V gene. CDR3 amino acids: CDSRFTGSTNEKLFF. The CDR3 region has the DNA TGTGACAGCAGATTTACGGGGTCAACTAATGAAAAACTGTTTTTT.

The genes are TRBV5-1 and TRBJ2-1; D not resolved. The germline gives CDR1 SGHRS, CDR2 YFSETQ. The V gene lost 6 bases and the J gene lost 7 bases, with 11 bases spanning the gap. This CDR3 has 12 amino acids. The CDR3, as DNA: TGCGCCAGCAAGCCCTCGAGTAATGAGCAGTTCTTC. As protein: CASKPSSNEQFF.

This chain connects TRBV4-2 to TRBJ2-7; D not certain. V was cut by 0 bases and J by 5 bases, with 5 bases left in between. From germline, CDR1 is LGHNA and CDR2 YNFKEQ. This CDR3 has 12 amino acids. The CDR3 loop reads CASSQDQDEQYF. As DNA, the CDR3 is TGTGCCAGCAGCCAAGATCAGGACGAGCAGTACTTC.

This clonotype has a handful of counts. The V and J genes are TRBV29-1 and TRBJ2-2, with a possible D match to TRBD1 (6 bases). This CDR3 comprises 18 residues. Trimming shortened V by 4 bases and J by 6 bases, and 27 bases separated the two germline ends. Germline V gene sequence: CDR1 SQVTM, CDR2 ANQGSEA. The CDR3 reads CSVAGSRGSLPAAGELFF. Written as DNA, the CDR3 is TGCAGCGTTGCGGGGTCCAGGGGAAGCCTTCCAGCCGCCGGGGAGCTGTTTTTT.

This chain uses TRBV6-5 with TRBJ1-1, with 7 nucleotides matching TRBD1. Germline V gene lookup returns CDR1 MNHEY and CDR2 SVGAGI. With 0 bases clipped from V and 12 bases from J, the junction kept 7 bases outside the gene matches. The CDR3 runs 13 residues. CDR3 loop: CASSYSSVRGTFF. The CDR3 coding sequence is TGTGCCAGCAGTTACTCGTCCGTCAGGGGGACTTTCTTT.

The chain carries TRBV28 and TRBJ2-7; 8 bases are shared with TRBD1. The CDR3 covers 15 residues. Germline V lookup: CDR1 MDHEN, CDR2 SYDVKM. After removal of 5 bases from V and 5 bases from J, the junction contained 11 bases not matched to a gene. The CDR3: CASSPHGQGIHEQYF. The CDR3 DNA reads TGTGCCAGCAGTCCACACGGACAGGGTATACACGAGCAGTACTTC.

This clonotype occurred a few times. The gene calls are TRBV28 and TRBJ2-1; TRBD2 aligns across 12 bases. V lost 6 bases, J lost 7 bases, and 13 bases stayed unmatched. The CDR3 length is 17 residues. Per the germline V gene, CDR1 is MDHEN and CDR2 is SYDVKM. CDR3 sequence: CASRTSSGRAHRNEQFF. In DNA, the CDR3 is TGTGCCAGCAGGACTTCTAGCGGGAGGGCCCATCGGAATGAGCAGTTCTTC. The full variable domain, rest sourced from reference TRBV28 and TRBJ2-1, is DVKVTQSSRYLVKRTGEKVFLECVQDMDHENMFWYRQDPGLGLRLIYFSYDVKMKEKGDIPEGYSVSREKKERFSLILESASTNQTSMYLCASRTSSGRAHRNEQFFGPGTRLTVL.